The rows below give T cell receptor beta chains drawn from one sample of a study of PD-L1 blockade in urothelial cancer. Generated by immunoSEQ multiplex PCR, the TCRdb table keeps only in-frame clones and is missing some. The sample records 45,000 to 50,000 clones, approximately 90% being singletons. Here the sequenced sample was PBMCs, taken around atezolizumab (anti-PD-L1) treatment. The receptors were gathered from a man of 80 years or more with urothelial cancer. Each CDR3 is given without its conserved first and last residue. The order of the fields is J gene, V gene, CDR3 protein.

TRBJ2-3 | TRBV30 | AWSGGGRPSGTDTQY
TRBJ1-2 | TRBV27 | ASSFSRARGVNYGYT
TRBJ2-7 | TRBV9 | ASSVEKGTSGTYEQY
TRBJ2-1 | TRBV18 | ASSPPVGAEEQF
TRBJ2-3 | TRBV19 | ASRVAGGPTDTQY
TRBJ1-4 | TRBV19 | ASSDRQGEKLF
TRBJ1-5 | TRBV28 | ASSFPGGHQPQH
TRBJ1-1 | TRBV7-9 | ASSLARGEAF
TRBJ1-1 | TRBV30 | AWSAQGNTEAF
TRBJ2-7 | TRBV6-1 | ASSVTLGQGVGEQY
TRBJ2-1 | TRBV4-1 | ASSQGAGASASWGDEQF
TRBJ1-1 | TRBV10-1 | ASRGDSDTEAF
TRBJ2-1 | TRBV12-5 | ASGFRGNEQF
TRBJ1-4 | TRBV11-2 | ASSLAQGSNEKLF
TRBJ1-5 | TRBV28 | ASSLFFQPQH
TRBJ2-7 | TRBV9 | ASSVGLGAYEQY
TRBJ2-5 | TRBV5-1 | ASSLDGGGRETQY
TRBJ1-3 | TRBV28 | ASSAGQGSGNTIY
TRBJ1-2 | TRBV10-1 | QGGGYGYT
TRBJ2-7 | TRBV23-1 | ASSQSGQGTITYEQY
TRBJ1-5 | TRBV19 | ASRALQGGNQPQH
TRBJ2-1 | TRBV7-6 | ASSRRDSVGLSSYNEQF
TRBJ2-7 | TRBV20-1 | SASEYEQY
TRBJ2-3 | TRBV30 | AWSPPGTARRVKQY
TRBJ2-5 | TRBV5-1 | ASSLGGAKETQY
TRBJ1-5 | TRBV6-6 | ASRAGGSNQPQH
TRBJ2-1 | TRBV5-1 | ASTDSGNEQF
TRBJ1-3 | TRBV21-1 | ASSKDVPVPRESGNTIY
TRBJ2-1 | TRBV9 | ASNRVPGVNSYNEQF
TRBJ1-5 | TRBV11-2 | ASSPGTVGNQPQH
TRBJ2-3 | TRBV7-9 | ASSLLYTDTQY
TRBJ1-1 | TRBV27 | ASSPYRGTNTEAF
TRBJ2-7 | TRBV19 | ASSMQGAGVYEQY
TRBJ1-5 | TRBV21-1 | ASSKKQGTNQPQH
TRBJ1-2 | TRBV18 | ASSPRTDYYGYT
TRBJ2-1 | TRBV28 | ASSFPSFEQF
TRBJ2-6 | TRBV2 | AAQASGANVLT
TRBJ2-7 | TRBV15 | ATSRAGTGLSYEQY
TRBJ2-7 | TRBV7-9 | ASSAAGMGTYEQY
TRBJ2-3 | TRBV6-5 | ASSYRGGLTDTQY
TRBJ2-1 | TRBV2 | ASSVQRGEASEQF
TRBJ2-3 | TRBV7-9 | ASSQGAGRTDTQY
TRBJ2-5 | TRBV6-1 | ASSADVQRTGETQY
TRBJ2-5 | TRBV30 | AWVPGLAVQETQY
TRBJ2-7 | TRBV11-2 | ASSSRRQINYEQY
TRBJ2-2 | TRBV27 | ASSLSSRGRSGELF
TRBJ1-2 | TRBV5-4 | ASKEGGSWGYT
TRBJ2-7 | TRBV10-1 | ASSDTAYEQY
TRBJ2-7 | TRBV7-9 | ASSLALGLAGSYEQY
TRBJ2-3 | TRBV7-2 | ASSLGGRDTQY
TRBJ1-1 | TRBV29-1 | SVYNDKHTEAF
TRBJ2-5 | TRBV7-9 | ASSPPPRQGGETQY
TRBJ2-2 | TRBV18 | ASSPRDTGELF
TRBJ2-5 | TRBV7-8 | ASSPGGIGETQY